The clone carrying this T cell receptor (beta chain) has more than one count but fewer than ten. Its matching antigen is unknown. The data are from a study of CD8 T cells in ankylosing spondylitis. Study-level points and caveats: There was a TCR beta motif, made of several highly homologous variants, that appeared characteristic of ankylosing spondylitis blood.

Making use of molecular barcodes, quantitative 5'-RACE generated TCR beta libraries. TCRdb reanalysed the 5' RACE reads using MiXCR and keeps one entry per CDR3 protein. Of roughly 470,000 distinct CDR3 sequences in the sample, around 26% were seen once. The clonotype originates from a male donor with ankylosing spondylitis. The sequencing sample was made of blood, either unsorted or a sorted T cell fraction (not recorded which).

The CDR3 nucleotides read TGCAGTGTGATGACAGGGGGCGCCTACGAGCAGTACTTC. Protein: CSVMTGGAYEQYF. The chain is built from TRBV20-1 and TRBJ2-7; 10 nucleotides agree with TRBD1. Germline assignment: CDR1 DFQATT and CDR2 SNEGSKA (reference sequence). V shed 7 bases and J 2 bases; nucleotides not matched to a gene: 5. There are 13 residues in the CDR3.